This T cell receptor (beta chain) was obtained from a study of blood T cell repertoires in COVID-19. The overall study: Spain, Italy and the United States supplied samples that represented acute and convalescent COVID-19. PBMCs, B-cell-depleted T cells, or T cells provided the cDNA or gDNA that made up the material.

Per the original data handling: Amplification with reference gene primers provided the estimates of nucleated cell counts. The method was immunoSEQ multiplex PCR; TCRdb's version includes in-frame clones alone and lacks a portion of them. V, J and clone size are taken as reported in that table, and D and trimming were inferred from the DNA itself. The profile shows around 170,000 clones, 65% to 90% of them singletons. There are 13 residues in the CDR3. The germline CDR1 and CDR2 sequences are SGHRS and YFSETQ. Trimming pared 5 bases from V and 5 bases from J, leaving 10 bases between. Sequences were obtained from peripheral blood. The genes are TRBV5-1 and TRBJ2-2, with D possibly matching TRBD2 (6 bases). The receptor was isolated from a human donor in a cohort sampled during active COVID-19. CDR3 in DNA: TGCGCCAGCAGACCACTAGCAACCGGGGAGCTGTTTTTT. Its translation is CASRPLATGELFF. The variable domain in full, with the rest retrieved from reference TRBV5-1 and TRBJ2-2, is KAGVTQTPRYLIKTRGQQVTLSCSPISGHRSVSWYQQTPGQGLQFLFEYFSETQRNKGNFPGRFSGRQFSNSRSEMNVSTLELGDSALYLCASRPLATGELFFGEGSRLTVL.